Listed here is a single TCR beta chain. Antigen specificity is unknown. Unique molecular identifiers tagged the TCR beta cDNA libraries. Once about 0.95 to 10 million T cells were used, hundreds of thousands of cDNA molecules resulted. Each CDR3 protein is one row after TCRdb ran MiXCR on the PCR reads. The sample yields 650,000 to 850,000 distinct CDR3 sequences, roughly 46% seen once. Germline V CDR1 and CDR2: PRHDT, FYEKMQ (reference sequence). The V and J ends lost 6 bases and 5 bases respectively, with 13 bases between them. This CDR3 has 13 amino acids. This specimen comes from a study of post-analysis software for immune sequencing data. Study background: The courses of disease that were included comprised relapsing-remitting, secondary progressive and progressive-relapsing multiple sclerosis. Study results and limitations: Compared against controls, patients with multiple sclerosis displayed significantly lower normalized Chao1 diversity. Analysis by F measure revealed that same-batch samples clustered strongly together. The study found TRBV5-6, TRBV5-1 and TRBV20-1 among roughly 5 TRBV segments more frequent in patients than controls.

V usage is TRBV13 and J usage is TRBJ1-2; the D is unclear. The material sequenced was blood. This receptor was obtained from a girl under 18 with multiple sclerosis. This CDR3 reads CASSGVTPYGYTF. The CDR3 DNA reads TGTGCCAGCAGTGGGGTGACGCCATATGGCTACACCTTC.